This TCR beta chain was captured by sequencing in a study of T-cell reconstitution after alpha-beta-depleted transplantation in children. Study results and limitations: At one year after transplant, newly produced T cells mostly accounted for T-cell counts and diversity. The origin of alpha-beta T cells about two months after transplant was reportedly several hundred expanded graft clones.

Trimming took off 5 bases at V and 6 bases at J, with 14 bases between the two ends. The CDR3 loop spans 12 amino acids. The germline V gene encodes CDR1 DFQATT and CDR2 SNEGSKA (reference sequence). This clonotype came up a few times. Antigen: not known. A TCRbeta library incorporating unique molecular identifiers was prepared. TCRdb re-analysed the PCR reads in MiXCR, keeping a single row per CDR3 protein. The profile shows approximately 500,000 distinct CDR3 sequences, about a quarter of them singletons. The chain uses TRBV20-1 and TRBJ2-7; D might be TRBD2 (6 bases). Sequences were derived from PBMCs, sampled before TCRalphabeta/CD19-depleted stem cell transplant. This TCR derives from a boy under three years old with Wiskott-Aldrich syndrome, due to receive a stem cell transplant. The CDR3 here is CSAYPLAGEQYF. The CDR3 DNA is TGCAGTGCTTATCCACTAGCTGGCGAGCAGTACTTC.